This T cell receptor beta chain stems from a study of shared clonotypes between healthy human individuals. This clone appeared a single time. The assay was immunoSEQ multiplex PCR, and TCRdb's table has in-frame clones only and misses some. The sample has more than 400,000 clones, about 95% seen once. Sequencing input: naive CD4+ T cells sorted from blood. Subset here: CD45RA+ positively selected. The sequence came from a woman aged 25 to 39 in good health.

CDR3 sequence: CASSPRLAGGTQYF. CDR3 DNA: TGTGCCAGCAGCCCCCGACTAGCGGGAGGTACCCAGTACTTC. The chain combines TRBV7-2 with TRBJ2-5; TRBD2 matches 13 bases. The CDR3 has 14 amino acids. J gave up 8 bases and V 5 bases, and 5 bases lay outside the gene matches. CDR1 and CDR2 (germline): SGHTA, FQGNSA. Filled out from reference TRBV7-2 and TRBJ2-5, the complete variable domain reads GAGVSQSPSNKVTEKGKDVELRCDPISGHTALYWYRQSLGQGLEFLIYFQGNSAPDKSGLPSDRFSAERTGGSVSTLTIQRTQQEDSAVYLCASSPRLAGGTQYFGPGTRLLVL.